This entry lists 28 T cell receptor beta chains sequenced from one sample in a study of identical twins. TCRdb reprocessed the 5' RACE reads via MiXCR and lists one record per CDR3 protein. There are 100,000 to 110,000 distinct CDR3 sequences in the sample; about 6% occur only once, and over 9.5% lies in the top ten. Sequencing was performed on memory T cells sorted from blood. The source of these receptors is a woman between 50 and 59 years old in good health.

In its sample, this clonotype was seen many times. The rearrangement uses TRBV12-3 or TRBV12-4 and TRBJ2-1, with D unclear. The germline V and J ends were trimmed by 4 bases and 6 bases, with 16 bases remaining between them. The CDR3 spans 15 residues. CDR3 nucleotides: TGTGCCAGCAGTTCGGGCCCCCCCGGGTTCAATGAGCAGTTCTTC. Translation: CASSSGPPGFNEQFF.

This clonotype was seen a handful of times. The rearrangement links TRBV27 to TRBJ2-7; D is unresolved. The V end lost 2 bases, the J end lost 4 bases, and 12 bases lay between the germline ends. Germline assignment: CDR1 MNHEY and CDR2 SMNVEV (reference sequence). The CDR3 spans 14 residues. DNA for the CDR3: TGTGCCAGCAGTTTAACGCCGTCGTCTTACGAGCAGTACTTC. This sequence encodes CASSLTPSSYEQYF.

This clonotype was found many times. V is TRBV5-1 and J is TRBJ1-6, with 10 bases matching TRBD1. The CDR3 runs 15 residues. The V gene end was trimmed by 3 bases and the J gene end by 10 bases; junction bases not matched to a gene: 7. The germline CDR1 and CDR2 sequences are SGHRS and YFSETQ. The CDR3 DNA follows: TGCGCCAGCAGCTCCAGGGGGACAGGGGTCTCACCCCTCCACTTT. Residues: CASSSRGTGVSPLHF.

This clonotype was seen only a few times. V gene TRBV11-3 combines with J gene TRBJ2-1; 16 positions agree with TRBD2. The V and J ends lost 5 bases and 8 bases, in that order; junction bases with no gene match: 9. The germline V gene has CDR1 SGHNT and CDR2 YENEEA. CDR3 length equals 17 residues. CDR3 DNA sequence: TGTGCCAGCAGCCTAATGGGACTAGCGGGAGGGAACGATGAGCAGTTCTTC. This gives the protein CASSLMGLAGGNDEQFF.

This clonotype was counted at least ten times. V is TRBV20-1 and J is TRBJ1-1; TRBD1 is a possible D gene (5 bases). The CDR3 totals 15 residues. CDR1 is DFQATT and CDR2 is SNEGSKA in the germline V gene (reference sequence). V was trimmed by 3 bases and J by 0 bases, leaving 14 bases between them. The CDR3 is CSASPRGPLNTEAFF. DNA of the CDR3: TGCAGTGCTAGCCCCCGGGGCCCCTTGAACACTGAAGCTTTCTTT.

In this sample, this clonotype turned up many times. This chain joins TRBV6-1 and TRBJ2-3; 9 bases are shared with TRBD2. Germline assignment: CDR1 MNHNS and CDR2 SASEGT. The CDR3 has 16 amino acids. V shed 2 bases, J shed 0 bases, and the junction held 3 bases outside the gene matches. The CDR3 coding sequence is TGTGCCAGCAGTGAATTCCTAGCGGGGAGCACAGATACGCAGTATTTT. Protein: CASSEFLAGSTDTQYF.

This clonotype was counted at least ten times. The chain recombines TRBV2 with TRBJ2-3; 7 nucleotides align to TRBD1. Germline assignment: CDR1 SNHLY and CDR2 FYNNEI. The ends lost 8 bases at V and 2 bases at J; junction bases unmatched: 16. This CDR3 spans 17 amino acids. The CDR3 DNA sequence: TGTGCCAGCCTTGGGACAGCGATAAAAAATTTCACAGATACGCAGTATTTT. Translating gives CASLGTAIKNFTDTQYF.

This clonotype was seen ten or more times. The gene calls are TRBV20-1 and TRBJ2-1; 7 positions match TRBD2. The CDR3 is 14 amino acids. Unmatched junction bases numbered 8, after V lost 6 bases and J lost 3 bases. Per the germline V gene, CDR1 is DFQATT and CDR2 is SNEGSKA (reference sequence). For the CDR3, the DNA is TGCAGTGCGAAACCGGGAGGAAGCTACAATGAGCAGTTCTTC. This translates into CSAKPGGSYNEQFF.

This clonotype was seen many times. The genes are TRBV28 and TRBJ2-7; TRBD1 aligns across 7 bases. The J segment lost 10 bases and the V segment lost 7 bases, leaving 10 bases of the junction unmatched. In germline, CDR1 is MDHEN, CDR2 SYDVKM. The CDR3 totals 12 residues. The DNA for the CDR3 is TGTGCCAGCAATCGACAGGGAGTCCCCCAGTACTTC. Encoded protein: CASNRQGVPQYF.

This clonotype was counted ten times or more. The CDR3 protein is CASSNSVGQGDTGELFF. CDR3 in DNA: TGTGCCAGCAGTAATTCCGTGGGACAGGGGGACACCGGGGAGCTGTTTTTT. J is TRBJ2-2 and V is TRBV25-1; TRBD1 agrees at 11 bases. V dropped 5 bases and J dropped 3; count of bases not matched to a gene: 8. Per germline, CDR1 MGHDK and CDR2 SYGVNS. This CDR3 has 17 amino acids.

With respect to this clonotype: No conserved phenylalanine or tryptophan ends this CDR3, so it is likely a read error. This chain connects TRBV4-1 to TRBJ2-5, with no clear D. CDR1 MGHRA and CDR2 YSYEKL come from the germline V gene. Trimming shortened V by 4 bases and J by 2 bases, and 17 bases separated the two germline ends. The CDR3 loop spans 16 amino acids. CDR3 residues: CASSRIGARVQETQYC. CDR3 coding DNA: TGCGCCAGCAGCCGTATAGGAGCTAGGGTACAAGAGACCCAGTACTGC.

The table lists this clonotype with many counts. CDR3: CASSYTYELQETQYF. CDR3 bases: TGTGCCAGCAGTTACACCTACGAACTACAAGAGACCCAGTACTTC. The V gene is TRBV6-2 or TRBV6-3, the J gene TRBJ2-5; D remains ambiguous. V was pared by 2 bases and J by 2 bases, with 12 bases between. CDR1 is MNHEY, CDR2 SVGEGT, per germline. This CDR3 is built from 15 residues.

This clonotype was counted many times. The chain couples TRBV16 to TRBJ2-7; tentative D call: TRBD1 (5 bases). This CDR3 comprises 13 residues. The germline V and J ends were trimmed by 4 bases and 4 bases, with 11 bases remaining between them. Germline V gives CDR1 KGHSY, CDR2 FQNENV. CDR3 protein: CASSPGWAYEQYV. CDR3 nucleotides: TGTGCCAGCAGCCCAGGGTGGGCTTACGAGCAGTACGTC.

By its share, this clonotype is medium-sized (0.01 to 0.1%). The J gene is TRBJ1-2, the V gene TRBV27, with D uncertain. Trimming cost V 10 bases and J 10 bases, with 22 bases left between them. CDR1 is MNHEY, CDR2 SMNVEV, per germline (reference sequence). The length of the CDR3 is 13 residues. The CDR3 region has the DNA TGTGCCATCCTTGATGCGGAGCAGTCACACTACACCTTC. As protein: CAILDAEQSHYTF.

At least ten counts were recorded for this clonotype. V usage is TRBV9 and J usage is TRBJ2-1, with D possibly being TRBD1 or TRBD2 (5 bases each). Germline-derived CDR1 and CDR2 are SGDLS and YYNGEE. This CDR3 spans 14 amino acids. Between the trimmed V and J ends, which lost 0 bases and 11 bases, there was a span of 15 bases. CDR3 bases: TGTGCCAGCAGCGTAGCCGATTCCGGGGCTAAGCAGTTCTTC. Translating gives CASSVADSGAKQFF.

This clonotype was seen many times. This chain links TRBV5-1 with TRBJ2-5; 7 bases align to TRBD2. The CDR3 runs to 15 residues. Losses at the gene ends were 0 bases for V and 5 bases for J; bases not matched to a gene: 7. Germline V CDR1 and CDR2: SGHRS, YFSETQ. CDR3 loop: CASSLEAGAWETQYF. In DNA form, the CDR3 reads TGCGCCAGCAGCTTGGAGGCGGGAGCCTGGGAGACCCAGTACTTC. Full variable domain (remainder filled in from reference TRBV5-1 and TRBJ2-5): KAGVTQTPRYLIKTRGQQVTLSCSPISGHRSVSWYQQTPGQGLQFLFEYFSETQRNKGNFPGRFSGRQFSNSRSEMNVSTLELGDSALYLCASSLEAGAWETQYFGPGTRLLVL.

The chain is built from TRBV7-9 and TRBJ1-1, with D possibly being TRBD1 (5 bases). CDR1 SEHNR and CDR2 FQNEAQ come from the germline V gene (reference sequence). This CDR3 has 15 residues. V was shortened by 5 bases and J by 3 bases, with 16 bases between the two germline ends. CDR3 region: CASSPTAPLDTEAFF. Here the CDR3 DNA reads TGTGCCAGCAGCCCGACAGCACCATTGGACACTGAAGCTTTCTTT.

The rearrangement uses TRBV9 and TRBJ2-2; the D gene is possibly TRBD1 (5 bases). The CDR3 sequence is 15 residues long. Germline loops: CDR1 SGDLS, CDR2 YYNGEE. V was pared by 2 bases and J by 5 bases, with 13 bases between. This CDR3 reads CASSVGHFRTGELFF. The CDR3 DNA reads as TGTGCCAGCAGCGTTGGACATTTCAGGACCGGGGAGCTGTTTTTT.

This clonotype was picked up many times. The chain employs TRBV5-8 and TRBJ1-5; D is unresolved. The germline V gene encodes CDR1 SGHTS and CDR2 YDEGEE. The CDR3 loop spans 14 amino acids. Trimming pared 4 bases from V and 7 bases from J, leaving 15 bases between. The CDR3 DNA follows: TGTGCCAGCAGCAAGGACGTCCGGGGACAGCCCCAGCATTTT. Its protein is CASSKDVRGQPQHF.

This clonotype was counted ten times or more. This chain connects TRBV10-1 to TRBJ2-7, with TRBD2 as a possible D gene (6 bases). Trimming stripped 5 bases from V and 6 bases from J, with 17 bases between. The CDR3 length is 14 residues. Germline V CDR1 and CDR2: WNHNN, SYGVQD (reference sequence). The CDR3 spells CASSSREYRAEQYF. Here the CDR3 DNA reads TGCGCCAGCAGTTCTCGGGAGTACCGCGCCGAGCAGTACTTC.

Ten or more counts support this clonotype. This chain uses TRBV7-2 with TRBJ2-5; no firm D call. Trimming removed 3 bases at V and 5 bases at J, with 10 bases between. Germline CDR1 SGHTA, CDR2 FQGNSA. The CDR3 extends over 13 amino acids. CDR3 bases: TGTGCCAGCAGCTTGAGTACAGTGGAGACCCAGTACTTC. Amino acids: CASSLSTVETQYF.

The chain uses TRBV6-6 and TRBJ1-4, with D tentatively TRBD1 (6 bases). The V end lost 8 bases, the J end lost 7 bases, and 14 bases lay between the germline ends. This CDR3 comprises 13 residues. The germline gives CDR1 MNHNY, CDR2 SVGAGI (reference sequence). CDR3 protein: CASRQEAAEKLFF. In DNA form, the CDR3 reads TGTGCCAGCCGACAGGAGGCGGCTGAAAAACTGTTTTTT.

At least ten counts were recorded for this clonotype. This sequence joins TRBV6-6 and TRBJ2-7; 11 nucleotides line up with TRBD2. J lost 1 base, V lost 6 bases, and 5 bases had no gene match. Germline V CDR1 and CDR2: MNHNY, SVGAGI (reference sequence). The CDR3 is made up of 15 amino acids. The DNA of the CDR3 is TGTGCCAGCAGACACGGGACTAGCGGTTCCTACGAGCAGTACTTC. As protein: CASRHGTSGSYEQYF.

In this sample, this clonotype turned up a few times. CDR3 nucleotides: TGTGCCAGTAGTATAGATCGATCCGCCAACACTGAAGCTTTCTTT. Translated, it gives CASSIDRSANTEAFF. V is TRBV19 and J is TRBJ1-1; D remains ambiguous. V was pared by 0 bases and J by 2 bases, with 10 bases between. Germline V CDR1 and CDR2: LNHDA, SQIVND (reference sequence). The CDR3 is 15 residues long.

This clonotype was detected many times. This rearrangement joins TRBV3-1 to TRBJ2-5; 9 bases line up with TRBD2. Germline V gene sequence: CDR1 LGHDT, CDR2 YNNKEL (reference sequence). The CDR3 sequence is 15 residues long. The junction had 7 bases not matched to a gene; V was cut back by 4 bases and J by 4 bases. The CDR3: CASSPPGSGGETQYF. CDR3 nucleotide sequence: TGTGCCAGCAGCCCCCCGGGTAGCGGGGGAGAGACCCAGTACTTC.

This clonotype was picked up many times. The rearrangement links TRBV5-5 to TRBJ1-6; D remains ambiguous. Germline CDR1 reads SGHKS; CDR2 reads YYEKEE (reference sequence). The CDR3 is 15 residues long. V was shortened by 4 bases and J by 9 bases, with 17 bases between the two germline ends. CDR3 residues: CASSPFGGLGSPLHF. CDR3 nucleotides: TGTGCCAGCAGCCCGTTTGGAGGGTTGGGTTCACCCCTCCACTTT.

This clonotype was found many times. CDR3 in DNA: TGTGCCACCAGGAAGGGGACCGGGGAGCTGTTTTTT. This gives the protein CATRKGTGELFF. The chain joins TRBV24-1 to TRBJ2-2; a weak D match, TRBD1 (5 bases). This CDR3 region has 12 residues. Between the trimmed V and J ends, which lost 7 bases and 5 bases, there was a span of 7 bases. The germline V gene has CDR1 KGHDR and CDR2 SFDVKD.

This clonotype occurred many times. V gene TRBV12-3 or TRBV12-4 combines with J gene TRBJ1-6; TRBD1 aligns across 8 bases. CDR3 length equals 15 residues. Trimming at V came to 5 bases and at J to 5 bases, leaving 5 bases not matched to a gene. This CDR3 is CASSLQGENNSPLHF. The CDR3 nucleotides read TGTGCCAGCAGTCTACAGGGGGAGAATAATTCACCCCTCCACTTT.